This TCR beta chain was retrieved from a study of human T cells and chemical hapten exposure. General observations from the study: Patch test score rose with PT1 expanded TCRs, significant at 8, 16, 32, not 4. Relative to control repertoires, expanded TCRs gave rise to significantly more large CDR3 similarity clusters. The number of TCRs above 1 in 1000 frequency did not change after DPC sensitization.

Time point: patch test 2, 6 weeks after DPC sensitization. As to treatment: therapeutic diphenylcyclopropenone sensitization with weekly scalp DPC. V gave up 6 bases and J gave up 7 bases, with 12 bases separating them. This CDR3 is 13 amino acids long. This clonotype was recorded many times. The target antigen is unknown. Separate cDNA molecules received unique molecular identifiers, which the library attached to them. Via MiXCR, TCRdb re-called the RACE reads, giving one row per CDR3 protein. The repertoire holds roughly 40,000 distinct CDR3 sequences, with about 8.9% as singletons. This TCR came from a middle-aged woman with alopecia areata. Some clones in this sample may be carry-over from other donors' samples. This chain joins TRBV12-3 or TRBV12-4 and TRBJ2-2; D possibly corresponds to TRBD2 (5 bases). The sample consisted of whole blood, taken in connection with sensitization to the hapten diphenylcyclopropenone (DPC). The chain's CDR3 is CASSLIGDGELFF. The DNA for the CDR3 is TGTGCCAGCAGCCTGATCGGGGACGGGGAGCTGTTTTTT.